The 3 T cell receptor beta chains below all came from one sample that was sequenced in a study of blood T cells in healthy people across ages. PCR was performed a second time for about 7 to 11 cycles using a sample-barcoded 5' primer and a J-beta primer mix. TCRdb analysed the 5' RACE reads with MiXCR anew, one entry per CDR3 protein. The table shows about 800,000 distinct CDR3 sequences, with about three fifths occurring only once. Sequenced sample: blood. The receptor set was obtained from a man aged 25-45 years in good health.

The rearrangement joins TRBV4-3 to TRBJ2-1, with 11 bases lining up with TRBD2. CDR1 and CDR2 (germline): LGHNA, YSLEER. The length of the CDR3 is 18 residues. V shed 0 bases and J 8 bases; nucleotides not matched to a gene: 12. This CDR3 is CASSQEVALAGVPHEQFF. The CDR3 nucleotides are TGCGCCAGCAGCCAAGAAGTAGCACTAGCGGGAGTCCCCCATGAGCAGTTCTTC.

This chain uses TRBV7-2 with TRBJ2-7; 8 nucleotides line up with TRBD2. The V gene end was trimmed by 2 bases and the J gene end by 7 bases; junction bases not matched to a gene: 13. Germline CDR1 SGHTA, CDR2 FQGNSA. The CDR3 is 16 residues long. The CDR3 loop reads CASSLSVGLEEREQYF. In nucleotides, the CDR3 is TGTGCCAGCAGCTTATCGGTGGGACTAGAGGAGCGTGAGCAGTACTTC.

In its sample, this clonotype was seen a few times. This chain uses TRBV20-1 with TRBJ2-7; tentative D call: TRBD2 (5 bases). V shed 6 bases and J shed 5 bases, with 20 bases lying between them. Germline lookup yields CDR1 DFQATT and CDR2 SNEGSKA (reference sequence). The CDR3 covers 14 residues. The CDR3 loop reads CSAQPGISGDEQYF. The CDR3 bases are TGCAGTGCCCAACCCGGGATTTCGGGCGACGAGCAGTACTTC.